The next 28 T cell receptor beta chains were all read from a single sample in a study of T cells in Graves' hyperthyroidism and ophthalmopathy. Authors of the study amplified TCR beta CDR3 regions from RNA transcripts. The TCR CDR3 was amplified in a first-round RT-PCR using the HTBI primer set. One entry per CDR3 protein results from TCRdb running MiXCR on the multiplex PCR reads. Found here are 300,000 to 350,000 distinct CDR3 sequences, about 18% of them singletons; the top ten hold roughly 49%. Sequenced sample: blood. The receptors were gathered from a woman in her 50s with Graves' hyperthyroidism.

This clonotype was detected ten times or more. The chain employs TRBV20-1 and TRBJ1-2, with TRBD1 matching over 8 bases. Per the germline V gene, CDR1 is DFQATT and CDR2 is SNEGSKA (reference sequence). The CDR3 extends over 13 amino acids. V gave up 6 bases and J gave up 6 bases; unmatched junction bases: 9. The CDR3 bases are TGCAGTGCATCGGACAGGGCCGGGGATGGCTACACCTTC. Amino acid sequence: CSASDRAGDGYTF.

This clonotype was detected ten times or more. V usage is TRBV11-2 and J usage is TRBJ2-5; D is unresolved. V was shortened by 5 bases and J by 1 base, with 2 bases between the two germline ends. The length of the CDR3 is 11 residues. From germline, CDR1 is SGHAT and CDR2 FQNNGV. CDR3 nucleotides: TGTGCCAGCAGCACCCAAGAGACCCAGTACTTC. This translates into CASSTQETQYF.

The chain is built from TRBV30 and TRBJ2-3, with 7 bases fitting TRBD2. This CDR3 spans 15 amino acids. The junction had 6 bases not matched to a gene; V was cut back by 2 bases and J by 1 base. Per germline, CDR1 GTSNPN and CDR2 SVGIG (reference sequence). The CDR3 protein is CAWSPTGGRTDTQYF. The DNA for the CDR3 is TGTGCCTGGAGTCCAACGGGAGGTCGCACAGATACGCAGTATTTT.

The chain recombines TRBV14 with TRBJ1-1; no firm D call. The germline CDR1 and CDR2 sequences are SGHDN and FVKESK. The CDR3 totals 13 residues. Trimming removed 0 bases from V and 6 bases from J, with 8 bases in between. The chain's CDR3 is CASSQDHGSEAFF. The CDR3 DNA sequence: TGTGCCAGCAGCCAAGACCACGGCTCTGAAGCTTTCTTT.

The count of this clonotype is one. The chain is built from TRBV6-1 and TRBJ2-7, with 11 positions matching TRBD2. The trim removed 7 bases at V and 1 base at J, leaving 6 bases unmatched. Germline values: CDR1 MNHNS, CDR2 SASEGT. This CDR3 comprises 15 residues. The DNA of the CDR3 is TGTGCCAGCAATCCCGGGACTAGCGGATCCTACGAGCAGTACTTC. Translated: CASNPGTSGSYEQYF.

The V call is TRBV6-1, the J call TRBJ2-3; D possibly matches TRBD1 or TRBD2 (5 bases each). Trimming removed 6 bases from V and 2 bases from J, with 18 bases in between. Germline V lookup: CDR1 MNHNS, CDR2 SASEGT. The CDR3 is made up of 16 amino acids. The CDR3 here is CASSRIRDHNTDTQYF. CDR3 DNA sequence: TGTGCCAGCAGCCGAATCCGGGACCACAACACAGATACGCAGTATTTT.

The chain couples TRBV7-9 to TRBJ2-3; maybe TRBD2 (7 bases). The V gene lost 1 base and the J gene lost 3 bases, with 14 bases spanning the gap. This CDR3 spans 16 amino acids. From germline, CDR1 is SEHNR and CDR2 FQNEAQ (reference sequence). CDR3 protein: CASSLDGAGTTDTQYF. CDR3 nucleotides: TGTGCCAGCAGCTTAGACGGAGCGGGGACAACAGATACGCAGTATTTT.

The CDR3 DNA reads TGTGCCAGCACTCTAGGGGGCAGGGAGAGCTATGGCTACACCTTC. It specifies CASTLGGRESYGYTF. This chain links TRBV7-9 with TRBJ1-2, with 7 bases matching TRBD1. Losses at the gene ends were 7 bases for V and 4 bases for J; bases not matched to a gene: 12. The V gene's germline CDR1 is SEHNR and CDR2 FQNEAQ (reference sequence). This CDR3 has 15 residues.

The table lists this clonotype with many counts. The rearrangement links TRBV27 to TRBJ1-1; no definite D call. Germline V gene data show CDR1 as MNHEY and CDR2 as SMNVEV (reference sequence). The CDR3 consists of 15 residues. The germline V and J ends were trimmed by 0 bases and 0 bases, with 8 bases remaining between them. This CDR3 is CASSLSQAMNTEAFF. The CDR3 DNA reads as TGTGCCAGCAGTTTATCGCAGGCCATGAACACTGAAGCTTTCTTT.

This clonotype was seen ten or more times. V is TRBV6-1 and J is TRBJ2-1, with 11 bases aligning to TRBD2. The CDR3 contains 15 residues. CDR1 and CDR2 from the germline V gene are MNHNS and SASEGT. V shed 3 bases and J 9 bases; nucleotides not matched to a gene: 7. The CDR3, as DNA: TGTGCCAGCAGTGAGGAAATAGCGGGAGGGCCTGAGCAGTTCTTC. Its protein is CASSEEIAGGPEQFF.

In nucleotides, the CDR3 is TGTGCCAGCAGTGGACAGGATGAAGCTTTCTTT. It translates to CASSGQDEAFF. The chain recombines TRBV6-1 with TRBJ1-1; possibly TRBD1 for D (6 bases). Germline-derived CDR1 and CDR2 are MNHNS and SASEGT. CDR3 length: 11 residues. V gave up 4 bases and J gave up 7 bases, with 7 bases separating them.

A few counts support this clonotype. The V and J genes are TRBV4-1 and TRBJ1-5; maybe TRBD1 (6 bases). The CDR3 covers 17 residues. V was pared by 1 base and J by 9 bases, with 22 bases between. The germline V gene has CDR1 MGHRA and CDR2 YSYEKL. CDR3 coding DNA: TGCGCCAGCAGCCAAGGGGGCCAGGGGTTTCGGGTTGGGCCCCAGCATTTT. Its translation is CASSQGGQGFRVGPQHF.

Only a few counts were recorded for this clonotype. The J gene is TRBJ2-7, the V gene TRBV18; the D gene is possibly TRBD1 (6 bases). The germline V gene has CDR1 KGHSH and CDR2 LQKENI. The CDR3 totals 15 residues. Trimming shortened V by 3 bases and J by 2 bases, and 14 bases separated the two germline ends. The CDR3 coding sequence is TGTGCCAGCTCACCTCGACAGGTTCTTACCTACGAGCAGTACTTC. As protein: CASSPRQVLTYEQYF.

This clonotype was detected many times. The V gene is TRBV6-1, the J gene TRBJ2-5; 7 nucleotides match TRBD1. CDR3 length equals 16 residues. The V gene's germline CDR1 is MNHNS and CDR2 SASEGT. V lost 4 bases to trimming and J lost 5 bases; unmatched junction nucleotides: 13. This chain's CDR3 is CASSGMMGQSFETQYF. The CDR3 DNA reads as TGTGCCAGCAGTGGGATGATGGGACAGAGTTTCGAGACCCAGTACTTC.

This clonotype occurred a few times. CDR3: CASSWTGPYQETQYF. CDR3 bases: TGCGCCAGCAGCTGGACAGGACCGTACCAAGAGACCCAGTACTTC. J is TRBJ2-5 and V is TRBV5-1; 7 bases are a match to TRBD1. This CDR3 contains 15 residues. V was pared by 3 bases and J by 0 bases, with 5 bases of the junction left unmatched. Germline CDR1 and CDR2: SGHRS and YFSETQ.

This clonotype was seen repeatedly, ten times or more. The V gene is TRBV28, the J gene TRBJ2-5; D might be TRBD1 (6 bases). The CDR3 is 15 residues long. The germline CDR1 and CDR2 sequences are MDHEN and SYDVKM. V gave up 5 bases and J gave up 1 base, with 14 bases separating them. Here the CDR3 reads CASSTYRDPQETQYF. In DNA, the CDR3 is TGTGCCAGCAGTACCTACAGGGATCCCCAAGAGACCCAGTACTTC.

This clonotype appeared a few times. The chain couples TRBV12-3 or TRBV12-4 to TRBJ2-2; weak D call: TRBD2 (5 bases). This CDR3 has 15 amino acids. Trimming took 2 bases from V and 5 from J, leaving 12 bases between them. The CDR3 DNA sequence: TGTGCCAGCAGTTTACGAACGGGAAAGACCGGGGAGCTGTTTTTT. Its translation is CASSLRTGKTGELFF.

The chain has TRBV28 and TRBJ2-1; TRBD2 aligns across 7 bases. The CDR3 runs to 14 residues. The germline gives CDR1 MDHEN, CDR2 SYDVKM. With V trimmed by 6 bases and J by 8 bases, 10 bases remained unmatched. The CDR3 protein is CASRGGGGVYEQFF. In DNA, the CDR3 is TGTGCCAGCAGGGGGGGGGGGGGAGTCTATGAGCAGTTCTTC. The full variable domain, its missing parts supplied by reference TRBV28 and TRBJ2-1, is DVKVTQSSRYLVKRTGEKVFLECVQDMDHENMFWYRQDPGLGLRLIYFSYDVKMKEKGDIPEGYSVSREKKERFSLILESASTNQTSMYLCASRGGGGVYEQFFGPGTRLTVL.

This clonotype has at least ten counts. V is TRBV2 and J is TRBJ2-1, with 8 bases lining up with TRBD2. The CDR3 extends over 12 amino acids. The germline V gene encodes CDR1 SNHLY and CDR2 FYNNEI. The V gene end was trimmed by 8 bases and the J gene end by 8 bases; junction bases not matched to a gene: 5. CDR3 in amino acids: CASAGGGHEQFF. Here the CDR3 DNA reads TGTGCCAGCGCGGGGGGCGGGCATGAGCAGTTCTTC.

This chain uses TRBV6-1 with TRBJ2-7, with D possibly matching TRBD2 (6 bases). Germline CDR1 and CDR2: MNHNS and SASEGT. Trimming took 5 bases from V and 0 from J, leaving 11 bases between them. CDR3 length: 14 amino acids. The CDR3, as DNA: TGTGCCAGCAGTTGGGGGGACGCCTCCTACGAGCAGTACTTC. This gives the protein CASSWGDASYEQYF.

The sample holds a few counts of this clonotype. V and J are TRBV29-1 and TRBJ1-1, with 7 bases identical to TRBD1. Trimming at V came to 6 bases and at J to 5 bases, leaving 9 bases not matched to a gene. Looked up from germline, CDR1 is SQVTM and CDR2 is ANQGSEA. The CDR3 contains 13 residues. CDR3 region: CSVHDRDGTEAFF. CDR3 nucleotides: TGCAGCGTCCATGACAGGGATGGTACTGAAGCTTTCTTT.

This clonotype has a count of ten or more. This rearrangement joins TRBV20-1 to TRBJ2-3, with D possibly matching TRBD2 (5 bases). CDR3 length equals 14 residues. CDR1 and CDR2 from the germline V gene are DFQATT and SNEGSKA (reference sequence). Trimming left V 3 bases short and J 4 bases short, with 14 bases between. The CDR3 region is CSASAGGSPDTQYF. CDR3 in DNA: TGCAGTGCTAGCGCCGGAGGTAGCCCAGATACGCAGTATTTT.

The gene calls are TRBV4-2 and TRBJ1-1, with D perhaps matching TRBD1 (5 bases). V dropped 0 bases and J dropped 4 bases, with 15 bases sitting between them. Germline V CDR1 and CDR2: LGHNA, YNFKEQ. This CDR3 is 16 amino acids long. The CDR3 DNA is TGTGCCAGCAGCCAAGAAGGCGAAGGGGTGGGCACTGAAGCTTTCTTT. Translated: CASSQEGEGVGTEAFF.

This clonotype was seen repeatedly, ten times or more. V and J are TRBV6-2 or TRBV6-3 and TRBJ1-5; no reliable D call. V was trimmed by 7 bases and J by 5 bases, leaving 18 bases between them. Looked up from germline, CDR1 is MNHEY and CDR2 is SVGEGT. The CDR3 is 15 amino acids. Here the CDR3 DNA reads TGTGCCAGCACACCAACCCAGATTCTCTATCAGCCCCAGCATTTT. This translates into CASTPTQILYQPQHF.

This clonotype was seen many times. The chain recombines TRBV6-1 with TRBJ2-1, with D perhaps TRBD1 or TRBD2 (5 bases each). The CDR3 runs to 16 residues. V lost 0 bases to trimming and J lost 3 bases, with 12 bases between them. Germline assignment: CDR1 MNHNS and CDR2 SASEGT. The CDR3 sequence is CASSEAGADVYNEQFF. The CDR3 DNA is TGTGCCAGCAGTGAAGCCGGGGCAGACGTCTACAATGAGCAGTTCTTC.

A note on this clonotype: A read error is possible here, since a much larger clone lies one base away. The chain combines TRBV11-2 with TRBJ2-7; TRBD1 aligns across 8 bases. The V and J ends lost 4 bases and 7 bases, in that order; junction bases with no gene match: 9. The germline CDR1 and CDR2 sequences are SGHAT and FQNNGV. The CDR3 runs 14 residues. CDR3 sequence reads: CASSSGAGGLEQYV. The DNA for the CDR3 is TGTGCCAGCAGCTCCGGGGCAGGGGGCTTAGAGCAGTACGTC.

This clonotype was seen a handful of times. V is TRBV25-1 and J is TRBJ2-7; the match to TRBD1 covers 9 bases. CDR1 MGHDK and CDR2 SYGVNS come from the germline V gene. V was clipped by 3 bases and J by 2 bases; unmatched bases: 5. The CDR3 sequence is 15 residues long. In nucleotides, the CDR3 is TGTGCCAGCAGTGATTTTAGGACAGGGGCCTACGAGCAGTACTTC. It translates to CASSDFRTGAYEQYF.

The rearrangement links TRBV4-1 to TRBJ1-5; D remains unclear. Germline lookup yields CDR1 MGHRA and CDR2 YSYEKL. Trimming stripped 0 bases from V and 6 bases from J, with 9 bases between. The CDR3 has 14 residues. The CDR3 DNA reads TGCGCCAGCAGCCAAGATTCCCTCGCTCAGCCCCAGCATTTT. Translation: CASSQDSLAQPQHF.